These 19 T cell receptor beta chains share one sample of origin, sequenced in a study of identical twins. TCRdb fed the 5' RACE reads into MiXCR, producing one record per CDR3 protein. The table has some 97,000 distinct CDR3 sequences, just under 6% seen once. Sequenced sample: memory T cells sorted from blood. The receptors originated from a woman aged 45 to 65 in good health.

This clonotype was seen many times. V is TRBV30 and J is TRBJ2-7; D ambiguous. The germline V and J ends were trimmed by 3 bases and 2 bases, with 14 bases remaining between them. Germline V gene lookup returns CDR1 GTSNPN and CDR2 SVGIG (reference sequence). The CDR3 is made up of 14 amino acids. CDR3 in DNA: TGTGCCTGGAGCTATGGCGGCACTACCTACGAGCAGTACTTC. Protein: CAWSYGGTTYEQYF.

In this sample, this clonotype turned up many times. The chain couples TRBV7-9 to TRBJ1-1, with TRBD1 matching over 7 bases. The CDR3 spans 16 residues. With 5 bases clipped from V and 5 bases from J, the junction kept 14 bases outside the gene matches. CDR1 and CDR2 from the germline V gene are SEHNR and FQNEAQ (reference sequence). CDR3 protein: CASSPPRQGGHTEAFF. For the CDR3, the DNA is TGTGCCAGCAGCCCGCCCCGACAGGGTGGGCATACTGAAGCTTTCTTT.

This clonotype was found many times. The CDR3 region has the DNA TGCGCCAGCAGTCACCTAGAGACCCAGTACTTC. It specifies CASSHLETQYF. The rearrangement uses TRBV10-2 and TRBJ2-5, with no clear D. Germline CDR1 and CDR2: WSHSY and SAAADI. This CDR3 is 11 amino acids long. V dropped 5 bases and J dropped 4 bases, with 5 bases sitting between them.

This clonotype was seen repeatedly, ten times or more. CDR3 sequence reads: CASSYSSGTGIYNEQFF. CDR3 coding DNA: TGTGCCAGCAGTTACTCGTCCGGGACAGGGATCTACAATGAGCAGTTCTTC. The chain links TRBV6-6 to TRBJ2-1; TRBD1 matches 9 bases. This CDR3 region has 17 residues. Germline loops: CDR1 MNHNY, CDR2 SVGAGI (reference sequence). V gave up 0 bases and J gave up 3 bases; unmatched junction bases: 6.

This clonotype was seen at least ten times. V usage is TRBV7-8 and J usage is TRBJ1-6; tentative D call: TRBD1 (6 bases). In germline, CDR1 is SGHVS, CDR2 FQNEAQ. This CDR3 region has 15 residues. The V end lost 1 base, the J end lost 10 bases, and 14 bases lay between the germline ends. CDR3 amino acids: CASSLDGQGRSPLHF. CDR3 nucleotides: TGTGCCAGCAGCTTAGACGGGCAGGGGAGGTCACCCCTCCACTTT.

This clonotype has a count of ten or more. The V call is TRBV5-4, the J call TRBJ2-2; D not resolved. In germline, CDR1 is SGHNT, CDR2 YYREEE (reference sequence). The CDR3 contains 13 residues. The V gene lost 4 bases and the J gene lost 6 bases, with 10 bases spanning the gap. The CDR3 DNA reads as TGTGCCAGCAGCCCGGAGCTTGCCGGGGAGCTGTTTTTT. Translating it yields CASSPELAGELFF.

This clonotype has more than one count but fewer than ten. The chain carries TRBV20-1 and TRBJ1-4; D gene uncertain. Germline CDR1 and CDR2: DFQATT and SNEGSKA (reference sequence). CDR3 length: 11 amino acids. Trimming took 1 base from V and 15 from J, leaving 12 bases between them. The CDR3 loop is CSARAPGGVFF. CDR3 nucleotides: TGCAGTGCTAGAGCCCCCGGTGGAGTGTTTTTT.

Many counts were recorded for this clonotype. The chain has TRBV20-1 and TRBJ2-7, with D perhaps matching TRBD1 or TRBD2 (6 bases each). The CDR3 contains 13 residues. The germline V gene has CDR1 DFQATT and CDR2 SNEGSKA (reference sequence). The CDR3 sequence: CSGEGGGGYEQYF. The CDR3 nucleotides read TGCAGCGGCGAGGGCGGAGGGGGCTACGAGCAGTACTTC.

In its sample, this clonotype was seen many times. The chain carries TRBV27 and TRBJ1-1; no clear D gene. Germline CDR1 reads MNHEY; CDR2 reads SMNVEV (reference sequence). The CDR3 loop spans 14 amino acids. The V end was cut by 7 bases, the J end by 1 base, with 13 bases between. The CDR3 DNA follows: TGTGCCAGCACCGACGGGAATCAGAACACTGAAGCTTTCTTT. Translation: CASTDGNQNTEAFF.

The table lists this clonotype with many counts. V is TRBV7-9 and J is TRBJ1-1; D unclear. V shed 5 bases and J shed 6 bases, with 10 bases lying between them. The CDR3 runs 12 residues. CDR1 and CDR2 (germline): SEHNR, FQNEAQ (reference sequence). The DNA for the CDR3 is TGTGCCAGCAGCCGGGGTAGGGCTGAAGCTTTCTTT. As protein: CASSRGRAEAFF.

This clonotype was seen a handful of times. The rearrangement uses TRBV7-3 and TRBJ1-1; the D gene is possibly TRBD1 (5 bases). V was shortened by 6 bases and J by 1 base, with 15 bases between the two germline ends. The CDR3 extends over 15 amino acids. The germline V gene encodes CDR1 SGHTA and CDR2 FQGTGA. Here the CDR3 DNA reads TGTGCCAGCAGTGTAACGGGACGGAGGAACACTGAAGCTTTCTTT. Encoded protein: CASSVTGRRNTEAFF.

This clonotype was observed at least ten times. The chain carries TRBV21-1 and TRBJ2-1; the table's D call of TRBD2 was not tested on the DNA. TRBV21-1 is marked as a pseudogene. The CDR3 spans 15 residues. CDR3 DNA sequence: TGTGCCAGCAGCATGAGCGGGAGGGTCGACAATGAGCAGTTCTTC. This translates into CASSMSGRVDNEQFF.

This clonotype came up many times. This rearrangement joins TRBV18 to TRBJ1-1, with D unclear. Germline V gives CDR1 KGHSH, CDR2 LQKENI. The CDR3 extends over 14 amino acids. V was shortened by 4 bases and J by 1 base, with 10 bases between the two germline ends. CDR3 in amino acids: CASSRSQSNTEAFF. DNA of the CDR3: TGTGCCAGCTCACGGAGCCAGTCGAACACTGAAGCTTTCTTT.

The chain joins TRBV27 to TRBJ2-7; D remains unclear. Trimming removed 3 bases from V and 0 bases from J, with 9 bases in between. This CDR3 contains 14 residues. Germline V gene lookup returns CDR1 MNHEY and CDR2 SMNVEV (reference sequence). The CDR3 DNA reads as TGTGCCAGCAGTTTCTCCTTCCCCTCCTACGAGCAGTACTTC. Translation gives CASSFSFPSYEQYF.

At least ten counts were recorded for this clonotype. The chain has TRBV15 and TRBJ2-1, with TRBD2 matching over 7 bases. Germline V lookup: CDR1 LNHNV, CDR2 YYDKDF (reference sequence). V was pared by 1 base and J by 6 bases, with 6 bases of the junction left unmatched. This CDR3 is 15 amino acids long. The CDR3 loop is CATSRAGRSRNEQFF. The CDR3, as DNA: TGTGCCACCAGCAGAGCCGGGAGGTCCCGCAATGAGCAGTTCTTC.

The rearrangement uses TRBV20-1 and TRBJ2-2; 9 positions match TRBD2. Germline CDR1 is DFQATT and CDR2 is SNEGSKA (reference sequence). This CDR3 comprises 12 residues. V trimming: 5 bases; J trimming: 8 bases; junction bases outside the gene matches: 3. CDR3 sequence reads: CSAQREVGELFF. The DNA for the CDR3 is TGCAGTGCTCAGCGGGAGGTGGGGGAGCTGTTTTTT.

In regard to this clonotype: Since a much larger clone is just one base distant, this may be a read error. The chain couples TRBV6-5 to TRBJ2-1; D is ambiguous. Trimming took off 6 bases at V and 6 bases at J, with 9 bases between the two ends. From germline, CDR1 is MNHEY and CDR2 SVGAGI. The CDR3 totals 12 residues. CDR3 amino acids: CASRERVNEQFF. As DNA, the CDR3 is TGTGCCAGCAGGGAAAGGGTCAATGAGCAGTTCTTC.

In its sample, this clonotype was seen many times. The V call is TRBV11-1, the J call TRBJ2-5; 8 nucleotides line up with TRBD1. Trimming removed 1 base from V and 4 bases from J; junction bases left unmatched: 5. CDR3 length: 15 residues. Germline CDR1 is SGHAT and CDR2 is FQDESV (reference sequence). CDR3 amino acids: CASSLGTGTSETQYF. The CDR3 bases are TGTGCCAGCAGCTTAGGGACAGGGACCTCAGAGACCCAGTACTTC.

The gene calls are TRBV7-9 and TRBJ2-1, with unresolved D. Trimming removed 1 base at V and 6 bases at J, with 10 bases between. CDR3 length: 14 residues. CDR1 is SEHNR and CDR2 is FQNEAQ in the germline V gene (reference sequence). CDR3 DNA sequence: TGTGCCAGCAGCTTAGATGCGCAGCTCAATGAGCAGTTCTTC. Residues: CASSLDAQLNEQFF.